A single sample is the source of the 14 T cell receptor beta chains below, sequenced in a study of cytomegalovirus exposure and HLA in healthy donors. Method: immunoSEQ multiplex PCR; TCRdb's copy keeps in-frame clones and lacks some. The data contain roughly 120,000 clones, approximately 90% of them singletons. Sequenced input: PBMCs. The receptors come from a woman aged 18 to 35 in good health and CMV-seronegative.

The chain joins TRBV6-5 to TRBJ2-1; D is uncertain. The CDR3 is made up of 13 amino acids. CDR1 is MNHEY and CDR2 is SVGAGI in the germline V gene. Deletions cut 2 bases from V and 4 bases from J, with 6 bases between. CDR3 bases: TGTGCCAGCAGTTACAGGAGTTACAATGAGCAGTTCTTC. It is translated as CASSYRSYNEQFF.

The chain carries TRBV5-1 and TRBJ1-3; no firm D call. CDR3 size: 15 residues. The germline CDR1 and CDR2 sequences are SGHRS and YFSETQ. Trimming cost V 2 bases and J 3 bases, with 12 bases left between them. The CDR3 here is CASSFGPMDGNTIYF. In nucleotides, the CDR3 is TGCGCCAGCAGCTTTGGGCCGATGGATGGAAACACCATATATTTT.

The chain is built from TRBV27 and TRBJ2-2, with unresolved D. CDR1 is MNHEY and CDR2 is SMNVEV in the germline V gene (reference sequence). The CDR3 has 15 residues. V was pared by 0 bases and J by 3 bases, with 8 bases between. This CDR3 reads CASSLSSTYTGELFF. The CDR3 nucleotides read TGTGCCAGCAGTTTATCTTCTACCTACACCGGGGAGCTGTTTTTT.

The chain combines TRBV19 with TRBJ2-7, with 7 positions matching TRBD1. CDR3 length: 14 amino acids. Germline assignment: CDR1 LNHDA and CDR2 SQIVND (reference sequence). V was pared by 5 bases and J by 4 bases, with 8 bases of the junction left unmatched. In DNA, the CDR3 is TGTGCCAGTAGTCCTGACAGGGTTGGGTACGAGCAGTACTTC. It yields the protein CASSPDRVGYEQYF.

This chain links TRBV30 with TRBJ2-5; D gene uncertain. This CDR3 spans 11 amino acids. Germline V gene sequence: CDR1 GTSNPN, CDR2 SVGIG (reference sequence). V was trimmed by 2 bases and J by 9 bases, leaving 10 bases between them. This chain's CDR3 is CAWSLTSAQYF. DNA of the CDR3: TGTGCCTGGAGTCTGACATCGGCCCAGTACTTC.

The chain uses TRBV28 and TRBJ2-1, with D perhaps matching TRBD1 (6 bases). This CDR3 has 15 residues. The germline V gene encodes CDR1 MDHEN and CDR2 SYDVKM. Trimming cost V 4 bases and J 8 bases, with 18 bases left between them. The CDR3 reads CASSSLGLGGHEQFF. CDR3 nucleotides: TGTGCCAGCAGTTCCCTGGGATTAGGGGGTCATGAGCAGTTCTTC.

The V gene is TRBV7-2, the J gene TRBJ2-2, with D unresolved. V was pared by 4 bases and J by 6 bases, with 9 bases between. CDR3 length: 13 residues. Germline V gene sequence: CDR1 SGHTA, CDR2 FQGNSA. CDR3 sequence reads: CASSSHEAGELFF. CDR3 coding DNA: TGTGCCAGCAGCTCCCACGAGGCCGGGGAGCTGTTTTTT.

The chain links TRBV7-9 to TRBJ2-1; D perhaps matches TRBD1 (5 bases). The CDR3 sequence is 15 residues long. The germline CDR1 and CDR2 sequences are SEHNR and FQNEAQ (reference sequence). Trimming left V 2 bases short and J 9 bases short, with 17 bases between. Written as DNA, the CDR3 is TGTGCCAGCAGCTTATCACAGAGCAGGGAAGGTGAGCAGTTCTTC. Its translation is CASSLSQSREGEQFF.

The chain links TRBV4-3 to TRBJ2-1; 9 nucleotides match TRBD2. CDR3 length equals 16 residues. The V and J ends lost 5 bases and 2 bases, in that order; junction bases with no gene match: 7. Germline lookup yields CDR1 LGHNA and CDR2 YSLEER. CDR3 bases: TGCGCCAGCAGCTTGTCACTAGCGGGTGCCTACAATGAGCAGTTCTTC. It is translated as CASSLSLAGAYNEQFF.

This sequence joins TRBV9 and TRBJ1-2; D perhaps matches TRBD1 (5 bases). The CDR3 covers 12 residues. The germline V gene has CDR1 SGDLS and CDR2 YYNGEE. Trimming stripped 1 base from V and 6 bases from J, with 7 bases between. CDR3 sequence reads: CASSVQGHGYTF. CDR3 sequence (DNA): TGTGCCAGCAGCGTACAGGGTCATGGCTACACCTTC.

CDR3 loop: CASSLKVGAYEAFF. The CDR3 DNA reads TGTGCCAGCAGTTTAAAGGTAGGGGCGTATGAAGCTTTCTTT. V gene TRBV27 combines with J gene TRBJ1-1, with D possibly being TRBD1 (5 bases). The V and J ends lost 2 bases and 7 bases respectively, with 14 bases between them. Germline CDR1 reads MNHEY; CDR2 reads SMNVEV (reference sequence). The CDR3 consists of 14 residues.

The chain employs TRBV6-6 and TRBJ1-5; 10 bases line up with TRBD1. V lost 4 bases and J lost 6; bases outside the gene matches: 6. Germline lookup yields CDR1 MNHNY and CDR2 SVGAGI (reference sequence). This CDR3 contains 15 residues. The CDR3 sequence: CASSLGTGEAQPQHF. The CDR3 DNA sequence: TGTGCCAGCAGTTTGGGGACAGGGGAGGCTCAGCCCCAGCATTTT.

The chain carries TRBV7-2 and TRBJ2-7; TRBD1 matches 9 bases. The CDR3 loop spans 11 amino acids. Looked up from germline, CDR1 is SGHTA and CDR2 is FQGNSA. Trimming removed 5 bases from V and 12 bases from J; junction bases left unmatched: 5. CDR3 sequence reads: CASSRDRDAYF. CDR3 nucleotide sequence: TGTGCCAGCAGCAGGGACAGGGACGCGTACTTC.

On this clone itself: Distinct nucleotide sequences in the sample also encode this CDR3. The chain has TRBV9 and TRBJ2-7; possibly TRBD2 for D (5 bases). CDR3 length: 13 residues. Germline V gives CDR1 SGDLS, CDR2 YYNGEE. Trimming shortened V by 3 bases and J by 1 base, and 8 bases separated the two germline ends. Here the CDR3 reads CASSGTSSYEQYF. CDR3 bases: TGTGCCAGCAGCGGGACTTCTTCCTACGAGCAGTACTTC.